Listed below are T cell receptor beta chains from one sample, sequenced in a study of T cells expressing NK-cell markers. Using the 5' RACE reads, TCRdb records one entry per CDR3 protein without DNA. The repertoire table contains 450,000 to 600,000 distinct CDR3 sequences. The source material was blood T cells: a sorted CD56 or NKG2C T cell subset, CD4+ or CD8+ T cells, or bulk PBMC T cells (not recorded which). The origin of the receptors is a man between 18 and 29 years old in good health. Both conserved end residues are part of each CDR3. Each record gives: CDR3 protein, J gene, V gene.

cdr3_aa: CASSYSRGDGYEQYF
j_call: TRBJ2-7
v_call: TRBV6-2/TRBV6-3

cdr3_aa: CASSFGTSITGELFF
j_call: TRBJ2-2
v_call: TRBV7-9

cdr3_aa: CASSSLAEFTDTQYF
j_call: TRBJ2-3
v_call: TRBV14

cdr3_aa: CASSQDGGRGWGETQYF
j_call: TRBJ2-5
v_call: TRBV4-3

cdr3_aa: CASSETVTYEQYF
j_call: TRBJ2-7
v_call: TRBV6-1

cdr3_aa: CSASYAGRSYEQYF
j_call: TRBJ2-7
v_call: TRBV20-1

cdr3_aa: CASSLGTPQDRGRGTQYF
j_call: TRBJ2-5
v_call: TRBV12-3/TRBV12-4

cdr3_aa: CASSVTGDPPYGYTF
j_call: TRBJ1-2
v_call: TRBV5-1

cdr3_aa: CASSSQGTANVLTF
j_call: TRBJ2-6
v_call: TRBV6-1

cdr3_aa: CASSEAQEMYYEQYF
j_call: TRBJ2-7
v_call: TRBV6-1

cdr3_aa: CASSPRGSEETQYF
j_call: TRBJ2-5
v_call: TRBV12-3/TRBV12-4

cdr3_aa: CAISEDGQGEKLFF
j_call: TRBJ1-4
v_call: TRBV10-3

cdr3_aa: CSVGRASGNYNEQFF
j_call: TRBJ2-1
v_call: TRBV20-1

cdr3_aa: CASSLARLQRESEQFF
j_call: TRBJ2-1
v_call: TRBV6-2/TRBV6-3

cdr3_aa: CASSPEWGRETQYF
j_call: TRBJ2-5
v_call: TRBV12-3/TRBV12-4

cdr3_aa: CASSLTGAGNEKLFF
j_call: TRBJ1-4
v_call: TRBV7-3

cdr3_aa: CATSREYHGTETQYF
j_call: TRBJ2-5
v_call: TRBV15

cdr3_aa: CASSFSSGRGEQFF
j_call: TRBJ2-1
v_call: TRBV12-3/TRBV12-4

cdr3_aa: CASSARASGGELFF
j_call: TRBJ2-2
v_call: TRBV10-1

cdr3_aa: CAWNRRGSYNEQFF
j_call: TRBJ2-1
v_call: TRBV30

cdr3_aa: CASSRTGDGTDTQYF
j_call: TRBJ2-3
v_call: TRBV19

cdr3_aa: CASSSMRGIAEKLFF
j_call: TRBJ1-4
v_call: TRBV7-8

cdr3_aa: CATSGPGPGIANEQYF
j_call: TRBJ2-7
v_call: TRBV24-1

cdr3_aa: CSAERTSGLQETQYF
j_call: TRBJ2-5
v_call: TRBV20-1

cdr3_aa: CASSSRTEINYGYTF
j_call: TRBJ1-2
v_call: TRBV27

cdr3_aa: CATLAQGTSGRAIDTQYF
j_call: TRBJ2-3
v_call: TRBV15

cdr3_aa: CASSPGLAGSLANTGELFF
j_call: TRBJ2-2
v_call: TRBV5-1

cdr3_aa: CASSSNPGQSPDQETQYF
j_call: TRBJ2-5
v_call: TRBV12-3/TRBV12-4

cdr3_aa: CASSKIGSENEQFF
j_call: TRBJ2-1
v_call: TRBV5-1

cdr3_aa: CASSAGTVDIQYF
j_call: TRBJ2-4
v_call: TRBV6-1

cdr3_aa: CASTRLAGGPGYNEQFF
j_call: TRBJ2-1
v_call: TRBV5-1

cdr3_aa: CASSPTQGLSEQYF
j_call: TRBJ2-7
v_call: TRBV4-2

cdr3_aa: CSVEGGTSELDEQFF
j_call: TRBJ2-1
v_call: TRBV29-1

cdr3_aa: CASSYPGQGADIQYF
j_call: TRBJ2-4
v_call: TRBV6-2/TRBV6-3

cdr3_aa: CATSDETSGRALSVSYEQYF
j_call: TRBJ2-7
v_call: TRBV24-1